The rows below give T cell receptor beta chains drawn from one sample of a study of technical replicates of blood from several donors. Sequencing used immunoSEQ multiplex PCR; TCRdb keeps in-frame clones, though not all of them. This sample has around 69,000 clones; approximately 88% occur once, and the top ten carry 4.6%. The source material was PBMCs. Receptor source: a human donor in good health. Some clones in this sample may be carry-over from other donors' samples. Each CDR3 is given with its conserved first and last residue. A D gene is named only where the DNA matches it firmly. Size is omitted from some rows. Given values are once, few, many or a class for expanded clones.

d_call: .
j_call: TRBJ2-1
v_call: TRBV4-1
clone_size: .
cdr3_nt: TGCGCCAGCAGCCAAGACGTGACGGGAGTATCCAATGAGCAGTTCTTC
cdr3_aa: CASSQDVTGVSNEQFF

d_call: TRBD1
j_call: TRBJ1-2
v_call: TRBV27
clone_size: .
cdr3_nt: TGTGCCAGCAGTCTTACCGGGACAGTGGATGGCTACACCTTC
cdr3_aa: CASSLTGTVDGYTF

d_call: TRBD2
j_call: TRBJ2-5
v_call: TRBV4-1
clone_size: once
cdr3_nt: TGCGCCAGCAGCTTACTTAGCGGGGGGGAAGAGACCCAGTACTTC
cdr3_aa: CASSLLSGGEETQYF

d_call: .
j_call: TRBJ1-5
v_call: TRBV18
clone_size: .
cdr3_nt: TGTGCCAGCTCACCAGAGGGTGTGGGCAATCAGCCCCAGCATTTT
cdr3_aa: CASSPEGVGNQPQHF

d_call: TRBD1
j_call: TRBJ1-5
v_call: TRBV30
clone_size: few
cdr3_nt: TGTGCCTGGAGTCGGACAGGGAACAATCAGCCCCAGCATTTT
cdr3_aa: CAWSRTGNNQPQHF

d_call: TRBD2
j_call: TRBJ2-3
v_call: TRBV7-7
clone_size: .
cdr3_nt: TGTGCCAGCAGCCGGGGACTAACAACAGATACGCAGTATTTT
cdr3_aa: CASSRGLTTDTQYF

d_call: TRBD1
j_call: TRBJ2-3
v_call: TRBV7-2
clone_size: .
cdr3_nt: TGTGCCAGCAGCCGACAGGGGGGTGGAGCGGCAGATACGCAGTATTTT
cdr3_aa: CASSRQGGGAADTQYF

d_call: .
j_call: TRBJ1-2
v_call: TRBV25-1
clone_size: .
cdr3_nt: TGTGCCAGCAGTGATCGGCAGGGCTATGGCTACACCTTC
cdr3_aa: CASSDRQGYGYTF

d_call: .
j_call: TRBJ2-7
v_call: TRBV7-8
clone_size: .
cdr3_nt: TGTGCCAGCAGCCCTAGGGGGCGGGCGGGGGGCGCCTCCTACGAGCAGTACTTC
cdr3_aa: CASSPRGRAGGASYEQYF

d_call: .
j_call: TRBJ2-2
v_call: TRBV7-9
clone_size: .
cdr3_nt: TGTGCCAGCAGCTTGTTATTGAACACCGGGGAGCTGTTTTTT
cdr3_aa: CASSLLLNTGELFF

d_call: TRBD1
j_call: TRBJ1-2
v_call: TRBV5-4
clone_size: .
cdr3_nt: TGTGCCAGCAGCTTAGGACAGGCGAATTCTAACTATGGCTACACCTTC
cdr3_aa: CASSLGQANSNYGYTF

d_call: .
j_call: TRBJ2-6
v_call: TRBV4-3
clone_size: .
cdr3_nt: TGCGCCAGCAGCCAAGGACTGGGCTCTGGGGCCAACGTCCTGACTTTC
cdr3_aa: CASSQGLGSGANVLTF

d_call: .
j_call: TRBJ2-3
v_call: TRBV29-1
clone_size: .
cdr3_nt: TGCAGCGTTGAAGATGGCAGGGCTGCAGATACGCAGTATTTT
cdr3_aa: CSVEDGRAADTQYF

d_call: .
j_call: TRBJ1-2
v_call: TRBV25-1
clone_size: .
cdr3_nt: TGTGCCAGCAGTGGAATGGGGGGGGGCGGCTACACCTTC
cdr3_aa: CASSGMGGGGYTF

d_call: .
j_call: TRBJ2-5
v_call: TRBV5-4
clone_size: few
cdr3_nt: TGTGCCAGCAGCCAAACAAGACTAGTCTCTGGGGAGACCCAGTACTTC
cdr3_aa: CASSQTRLVSGETQYF

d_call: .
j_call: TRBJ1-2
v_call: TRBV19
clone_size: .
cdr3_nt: TGTGCCAGTAGTACATTTCAGGGGTTTCGCTATGGCTACACCTTC
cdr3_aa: CASSTFQGFRYGYTF

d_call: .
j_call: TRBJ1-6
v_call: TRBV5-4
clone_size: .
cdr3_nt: TGTGCCAGCAGCCTCTCCGGGGTACCCAATTCACCCCTCCACTTT
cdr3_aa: CASSLSGVPNSPLHF

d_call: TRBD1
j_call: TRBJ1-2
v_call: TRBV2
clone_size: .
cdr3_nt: TGTGCCAGCAGTTTGGACAGGGTCTACACCTTC
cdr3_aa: CASSLDRVYTF

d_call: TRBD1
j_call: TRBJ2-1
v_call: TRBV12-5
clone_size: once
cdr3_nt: TGTGCTAGTGCCACCTCCGGGACAGTCAATGAGCAGTTCTTC
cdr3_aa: CASATSGTVNEQFF

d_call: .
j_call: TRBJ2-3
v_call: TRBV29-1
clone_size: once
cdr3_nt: TGCAGCGTTGCCCGACAGGATACGCAGTATTTT
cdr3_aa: CSVARQDTQYF

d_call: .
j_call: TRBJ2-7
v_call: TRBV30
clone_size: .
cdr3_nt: TGTGCCTCGACCGGGAACGGGAGCTCCCACGAGCAGTACTTC
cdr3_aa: CASTGNGSSHEQYF

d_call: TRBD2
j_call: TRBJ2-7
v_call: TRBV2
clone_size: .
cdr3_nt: TGTGCCAGCAGAGCCGGGACTAGCGGGGGCAACTACGAGCAGTACTTC
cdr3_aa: CASRAGTSGGNYEQYF

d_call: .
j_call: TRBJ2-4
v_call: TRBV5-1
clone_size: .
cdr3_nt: TGCGCCAGCAGGAGGGATGACTCAGCCAAAAACATTCAGTACTTC
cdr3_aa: CASRRDDSAKNIQYF

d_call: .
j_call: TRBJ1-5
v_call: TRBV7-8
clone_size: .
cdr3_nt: TGTGCCAGCAGCTTATTAGGGGATCAGCCCCAGCATTTT
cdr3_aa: CASSLLGDQPQHF

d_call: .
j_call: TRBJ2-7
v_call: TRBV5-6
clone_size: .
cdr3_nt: TGTGCCAGCAGCTTGGCCCTAACCGGGGAAGAGCAGTACTTC
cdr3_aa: CASSLALTGEEQYF

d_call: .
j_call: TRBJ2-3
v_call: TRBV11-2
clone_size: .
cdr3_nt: TGTGCCAGCAGCCTGAGGCAAGACGGCTGGGGCAGCACAGATACGCAGTATTTT
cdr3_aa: CASSLRQDGWGSTDTQYF

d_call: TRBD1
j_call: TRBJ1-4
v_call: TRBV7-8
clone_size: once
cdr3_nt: TGTGCCAGCAGCCCCCGGGCAGGGGGCGGTACAACTAATGAAAAACTGTTTTTT
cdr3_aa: CASSPRAGGGTTNEKLFF

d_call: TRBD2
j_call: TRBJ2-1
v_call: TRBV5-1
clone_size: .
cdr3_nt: TGCGCCAGCAGCTTCGGCGGGGGTTACAATGAGCAGTTCTTC
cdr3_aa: CASSFGGGYNEQFF

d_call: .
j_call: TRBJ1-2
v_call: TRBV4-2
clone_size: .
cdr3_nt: TGTGCCAGCAGCCAAGTAAAAGGAGGTCAAGACGGCTACACCTTC
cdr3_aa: CASSQVKGGQDGYTF

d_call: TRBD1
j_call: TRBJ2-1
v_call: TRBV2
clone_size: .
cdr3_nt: TGTGCCAGCAGGCCGGGACAGGGGCGCCGGGAGGGTGGAAATGAGCAGTTCTTC
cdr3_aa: CASRPGQGRREGGNEQFF

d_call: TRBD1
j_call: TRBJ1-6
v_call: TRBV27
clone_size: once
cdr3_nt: TGTGCCAGCAGACTCTCCGGGACAGGGGGTTTTAATTCACCCCTCCACTTT
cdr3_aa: CASRLSGTGGFNSPLHF

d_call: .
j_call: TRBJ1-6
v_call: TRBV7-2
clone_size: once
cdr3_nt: TGTGCCAGCAGCTTAGCGCCCTACAGCTCACCCCTCCACTTT
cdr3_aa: CASSLAPYSSPLHF

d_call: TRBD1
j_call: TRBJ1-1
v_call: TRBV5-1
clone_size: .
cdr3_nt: TGCGCCAGCAGCCCGCGGGGACAGGGGGGCACTGAAGCTTTCTTT
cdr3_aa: CASSPRGQGGTEAFF

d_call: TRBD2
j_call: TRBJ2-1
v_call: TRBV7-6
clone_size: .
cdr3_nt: TGTGCCAGCAGCGCCGTGCGGGAGGGCCATGAGCAGTTCTTC
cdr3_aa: CASSAVREGHEQFF

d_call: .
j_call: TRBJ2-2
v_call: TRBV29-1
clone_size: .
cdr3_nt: TGCAGCGGAGGGACACTCGGCGGGGAGCTGTTTTTT
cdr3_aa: CSGGTLGGELFF

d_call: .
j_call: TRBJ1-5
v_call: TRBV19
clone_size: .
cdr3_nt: TGTGCCACTAAGGGGGATTTCAGCAATCAGCCCCAGCATTTT
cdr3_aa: CATKGDFSNQPQHF

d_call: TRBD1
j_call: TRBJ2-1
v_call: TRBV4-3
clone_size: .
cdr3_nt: TGCGCCAGCAGCCAAGGACAAGGGACAGGGGAATGGATTGAGCAGTTCTTC
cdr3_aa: CASSQGQGTGEWIEQFF